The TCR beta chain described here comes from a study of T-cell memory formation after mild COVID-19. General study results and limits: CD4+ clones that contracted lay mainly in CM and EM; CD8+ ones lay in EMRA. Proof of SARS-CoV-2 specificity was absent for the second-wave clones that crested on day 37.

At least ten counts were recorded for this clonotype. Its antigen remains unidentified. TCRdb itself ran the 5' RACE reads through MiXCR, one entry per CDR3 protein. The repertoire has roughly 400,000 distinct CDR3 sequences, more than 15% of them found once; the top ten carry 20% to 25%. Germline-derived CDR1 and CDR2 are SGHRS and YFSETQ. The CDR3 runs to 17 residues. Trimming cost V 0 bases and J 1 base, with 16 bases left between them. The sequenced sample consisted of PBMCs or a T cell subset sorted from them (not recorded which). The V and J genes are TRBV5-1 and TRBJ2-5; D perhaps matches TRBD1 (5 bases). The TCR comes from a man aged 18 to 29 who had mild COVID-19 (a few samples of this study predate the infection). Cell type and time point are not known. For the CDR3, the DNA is TGCGCCAGCAGCTTGGATGCGGCAGGGCTCCTCCAAGAGACCCAGTACTTC. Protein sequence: CASSLDAAGLLQETQYF.